This T cell receptor beta chain appears in the sequencing data of a study of technical replicates of blood from a handful of donors. Profiling relied on immunoSEQ multiplex PCR, and the TCRdb table lists in-frame clones only, not all of them. The sample records about 81,000 clones, 90% to 97% being singletons. Germline CDR1 is MDHEN and CDR2 is SYDVKM. After removal of 7 bases from V and 4 bases from J, the junction contained 8 bases not matched to a gene. The CDR3 extends over 15 amino acids. This TCR was sampled from a human donor in good health. Sequences were obtained from T cells isolated from PBMCs. The gene calls are TRBV28 and TRBJ1-4; TRBD1 agrees at 8 bases. CDR3 nucleotide sequence: TGTGCCAGCACCCCCCGGACAGGGTATAATGAAAAACTGTTTTTT. This sequence encodes CASTPRTGYNEKLFF.